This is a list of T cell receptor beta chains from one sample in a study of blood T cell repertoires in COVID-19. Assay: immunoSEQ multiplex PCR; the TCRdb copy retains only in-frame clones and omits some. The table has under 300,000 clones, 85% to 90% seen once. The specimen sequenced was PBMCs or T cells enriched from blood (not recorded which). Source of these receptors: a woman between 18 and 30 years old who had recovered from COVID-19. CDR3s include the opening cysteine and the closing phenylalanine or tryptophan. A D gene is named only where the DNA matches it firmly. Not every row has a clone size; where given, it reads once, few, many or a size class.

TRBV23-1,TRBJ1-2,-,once,CASSLGRAFYGYTF,TGCGCCAGCAGTCTAGGGAGAGCTTTCTATGGCTACACCTTC
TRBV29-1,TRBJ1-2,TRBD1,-,CSVWDSGGYTF,TGCAGCGTCTGGGACAGTGGCGGCTACACCTTC
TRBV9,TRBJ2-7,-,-,CASSVAGQGLREQYF,TGTGCCAGCAGCGTAGCGGGCCAGGGATTACGCGAGCAGTACTTC
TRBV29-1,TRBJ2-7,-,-,CSVAGGSHYEQYF,TGCAGCGTTGCGGGGGGCTCCCATTACGAGCAGTACTTC
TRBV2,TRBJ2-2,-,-,CASSRTEITGELFF,TGTGCCAGCAGTCGGACAGAGATCACCGGGGAGCTGTTTTTT
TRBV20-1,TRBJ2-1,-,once,CSASLGVSSSYNEQFF,TGCAGTGCTAGTCTCGGAGTATCCAGCTCCTACAATGAGCAGTTCTTC
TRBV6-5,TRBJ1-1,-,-,CASSYSQVNTEAFF,TGTGCCAGCAGTTACTCTCAGGTGAACACTGAAGCTTTCTTT
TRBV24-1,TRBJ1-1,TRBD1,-,CATVGQANTEAFF,TGTGCCACCGTTGGACAGGCGAACACTGAAGCTTTCTTT
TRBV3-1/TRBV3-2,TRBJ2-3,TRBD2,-,CASSQDQLAGVAATDTQYF,TGTGCCAGCAGCCAAGATCAACTAGCGGGGGTAGCGGCCACAGATACGCAGTATTTT
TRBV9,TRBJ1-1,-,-,CASSPQGEGSNTEAFF,TGTGCCAGCAGCCCGCAAGGGGAGGGTTCGAACACTGAAGCTTTCTTT
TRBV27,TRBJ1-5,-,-,CASSLFSRGGDQPQHF,TGTGCCAGCAGTTTATTCTCCAGGGGTGGAGATCAGCCCCAGCATTTT
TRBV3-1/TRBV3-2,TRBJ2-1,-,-,CASSRYRGEQFF,TGTGCCAGCAGCCGTTACCGGGGTGAGCAGTTCTTC
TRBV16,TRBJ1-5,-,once,CASSQQESDSNQPQHF,TGTGCCAGCAGCCAACAGGAATCAGATAGCAATCAGCCCCAGCATTTT
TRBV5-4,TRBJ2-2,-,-,CASSYAGRRTGELFF,TGTGCCAGCAGTTATGCGGGACGCCGGACCGGGGAGCTGTTTTTT
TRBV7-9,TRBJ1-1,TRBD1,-,CASSLKGQGNTEAFF,TGTGCCAGCAGCCTAAAAGGACAGGGAAACACTGAAGCTTTCTTT
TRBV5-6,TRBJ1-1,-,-,CASSFYSMNTEAFF,TGTGCCAGCAGCTTTTACAGCATGAACACTGAAGCTTTCTTT
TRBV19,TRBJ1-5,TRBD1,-,CATGQGDQPQHF,TGTGCCACCGGACAGGGGGATCAGCCCCAGCATTTT
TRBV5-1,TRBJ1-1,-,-,CASSLTGTEAFF,TGCGCCAGCAGCTTGACCGGGACTGAAGCTTTCTTT
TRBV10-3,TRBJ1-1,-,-,CAISEELGSTEAFF,TGTGCCATCAGTGAAGAATTGGGCAGCACTGAAGCTTTCTTT
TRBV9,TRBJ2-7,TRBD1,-,CASSGRDRGYEQYF,TGTGCCAGCAGCGGCCGGGACAGGGGCTACGAGCAGTACTTC
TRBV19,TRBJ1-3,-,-,CASSIEGGAGNTIYF,TGTGCCAGTAGTATAGAAGGCGGGGCTGGAAACACCATATATTTT
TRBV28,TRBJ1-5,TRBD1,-,CASSSPTGASNQPQHF,TGTGCCAGCAGTTCCCCGACAGGGGCTAGCAATCAGCCCCAGCATTTT
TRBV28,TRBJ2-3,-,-,CASKAGTRTDTQYF,TGTGCCAGCAAGGCGGGGACCCGCACAGATACGCAGTATTTT
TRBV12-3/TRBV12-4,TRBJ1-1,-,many,CASRPGGTEAFF,TGTGCCAGCAGGCCCGGGGGCACTGAAGCTTTCTTT
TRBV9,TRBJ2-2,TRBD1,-,CASSSRTGWIGELFF,TGTGCCAGCAGCTCCCGGACAGGTTGGATCGGGGAGCTGTTTTTT
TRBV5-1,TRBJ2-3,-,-,CASSLASASADTQYF,TGCGCCAGCAGCTTGGCTAGTGCGAGTGCAGATACGCAGTATTTT
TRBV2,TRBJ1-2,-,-,CASRPSGGDSYGYTF,TGTGCCAGCAGGCCTTCCGGGGGAGACAGCTATGGCTACACCTTC
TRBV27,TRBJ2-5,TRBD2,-,CASSFLTSGGGQETQYF,TGTGCCAGCAGTTTCCTGACTAGCGGGGGAGGCCAAGAGACCCAGTACTTC
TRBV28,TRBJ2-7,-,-,CASNYAGRTASSYEQYF,TGTGCCAGCAATTACGCAGGCCGGACAGCGAGCTCCTACGAGCAGTACTTC
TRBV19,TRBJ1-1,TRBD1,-,CASSMWTGRRLDEAFF,TGTGCCAGTAGTATGTGGACAGGGAGGCGGTTGGATGAAGCTTTCTTT
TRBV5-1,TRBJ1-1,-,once,CASSSQGNTEAFF,TGCGCCAGCAGCTCACAGGGGAACACTGAAGCTTTCTTT
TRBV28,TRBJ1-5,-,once,CASSHGHAGGQPQHF,TGTGCCAGCAGTCATGGACACGCCGGCGGTCAGCCCCAGCATTTT
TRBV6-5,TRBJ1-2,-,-,CASRYSTRGYGYTF,TGTGCCAGCAGATACTCCACTCGGGGCTATGGCTACACCTTC
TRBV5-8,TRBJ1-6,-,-,CASSFLTSNNSPLHF,TGTGCCAGCAGTTTCCTGACTAGTAATAATTCACCCCTCCACTTT
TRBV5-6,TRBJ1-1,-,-,CASSLGWAIEAFF,TGTGCCAGCAGCTTGGGCTGGGCAATTGAAGCTTTCTTT
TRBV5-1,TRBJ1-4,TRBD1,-,CASRHGQGDEKLFF,TGCGCCAGCAGACATGGACAGGGGGATGAAAAACTGTTTTTT
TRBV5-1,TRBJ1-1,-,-,CASARLSGTEAFF,TGCGCCAGTGCTAGGTTATCGGGCACTGAAGCTTTCTTT
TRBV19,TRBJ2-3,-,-,CASRIADTQYF,TGTGCCAGTAGAATCGCAGATACGCAGTATTTT
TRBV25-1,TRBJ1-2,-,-,CASSRENYGYTF,TGTGCCAGCAGTAGAGAGAACTATGGCTACACCTTC
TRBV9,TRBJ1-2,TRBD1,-,CASSVAGQGIYGYTF,TGTGCCAGCAGCGTGGCGGGACAGGGGATTTATGGCTACACCTTC
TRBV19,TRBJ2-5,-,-,CASRHLGGHQETQYF,TGTGCCAGTAGGCACTTGGGGGGGCACCAAGAGACCCAGTACTTC
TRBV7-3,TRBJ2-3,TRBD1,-,CASSSRTGGTDTQYF,TGTGCCAGCAGCTCCCGGACAGGGGGTACAGATACGCAGTATTTT
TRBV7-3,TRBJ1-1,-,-,CASSLEPAVGAFF,TGTGCCAGCAGCTTGGAACCCGCGGTAGGAGCTTTCTTT
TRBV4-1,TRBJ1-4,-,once,CASSQVGGRNAELFF,TGCGCCAGCAGCCAAGTCGGGGGGCGTAATGCAGAACTGTTTTTT
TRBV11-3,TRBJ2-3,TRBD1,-,CASSPGQGERDTQYF,TGTGCCAGCAGCCCCGGGCAGGGGGAGCGAGATACGCAGTATTTT
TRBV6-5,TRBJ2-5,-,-,CASSLSRLNQETQYF,TGTGCCAGCAGTTTATCCAGACTCAACCAAGAGACCCAGTACTTC
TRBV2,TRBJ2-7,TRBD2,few,CASKVAGGFSYEQYF,TGTGCCAGCAAAGTAGCGGGGGGCTTCTCCTACGAGCAGTACTTC
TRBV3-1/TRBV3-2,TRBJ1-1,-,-,CASSQAAGLNTEAFF,TGTGCCAGCAGCCAGGCCGCAGGGTTAAACACTGAAGCTTTCTTT
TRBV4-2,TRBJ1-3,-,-,CASSYDTSSGNTIYF,TGTGCCAGCAGCTACGACACGAGCTCTGGAAACACCATATATTTT